The 9 T cell receptor beta chains below all came from one sample that was sequenced in a study of technical replicates of blood from a few donors (dated by TCRdb to about 2017). Library preparation was by the immunoSEQ multiplex PCR assay. TCRdb carries this immuneACCESS record with in-frame sequences only. Its versions omit some clonotypes, under half of them owing to an unresolved V gene in the studies checked, with the rest unexplained. Recorded for this sample are some 85,000 clones; around 94% of them occurred a single time. The top ten clonotypes cover about 0.4% of the sample. The sequenced sample was T cells isolated from PBMCs. These receptors were collected from a human donor in good health.

J is TRBJ2-7 and V is TRBV25-1; no clear D gene. Trimming stripped 4 bases from V and 4 bases from J, with 2 bases between. CDR1 MGHDK and CDR2 SYGVNS come from the germline V gene. This CDR3 spans 10 amino acids. The CDR3 region has the DNA TGTGCCAGCAGTGCATACGAGCAGTACTTC. It is translated as CASSAYEQYF.

This chain connects TRBV5-1 to TRBJ2-1, with 9 nucleotides matching TRBD1. Germline CDR1 reads SGHRS; CDR2 reads YFSETQ. The CDR3 spans 14 residues. V lost 4 bases and J lost 3; bases outside the gene matches: 2. Here the CDR3 reads CASSETGGYNEQFF. The CDR3, as DNA: TGCGCCAGCAGCGAGACAGGGGGCTACAATGAGCAGTTCTTC.

The chain has TRBV11-3 and TRBJ2-7; 10 positions agree with TRBD2. Trimming cost V 6 bases and J 1 base; bases outside gene matches: 9. The length of the CDR3 is 16 residues. Germline CDR1 is SGHNT and CDR2 is YENEEA. CDR3 amino acids: CASSLPWTSGSYEQYF. CDR3 nucleotide sequence: TGTGCCAGCAGTCTCCCCTGGACTAGCGGATCCTACGAGCAGTACTTC.

The V call is TRBV11-2, the J call TRBJ2-7; 7 bases match TRBD2. The V and J ends lost 8 bases and 7 bases, in that order; junction bases with no gene match: 5. Germline values: CDR1 SGHAT, CDR2 FQNNGV. The CDR3 runs to 11 residues. The CDR3 protein is CASAAGGEQYF. DNA of the CDR3: TGTGCCAGCGCTGCCGGGGGGGAGCAGTACTTC. The full variable domain, completed using reference TRBV11-2 and TRBJ2-7, is EAGVAQSPRYKIIEKRQSVAFWCNPISGHATLYWYQQILGQGPKLLIQFQNNGVVDDSQLPKDRFSAERLKGVDSTLKIQPAKLEDSAVYLCASAAGGEQYFGPGTRLTVT.

This sequence joins TRBV7-2 and TRBJ1-2, with D tentatively TRBD1 (5 bases). Germline loops: CDR1 SGHTA, CDR2 FQGNSA. This CDR3 comprises 13 residues. Trimming pared 1 base from V and 5 bases from J, leaving 8 bases between. The CDR3 sequence is CASSLGQIYGYTF. The CDR3 DNA reads as TGTGCCAGCAGCTTAGGACAGATATATGGCTACACCTTC.

The rearrangement links TRBV7-6 to TRBJ2-1; TRBD2 matches at 10 bases. After removal of 4 bases from V and 2 bases from J, the junction contained 5 bases not matched to a gene. CDR3 length: 16 residues. CDR1 is SGHVS, CDR2 FNYEAQ, per germline. The CDR3 nucleotides read TGTGCCAGCAGCTCCTCTAGCGGGAGAACCTACAATGAGCAGTTCTTC. Translating it yields CASSSSSGRTYNEQFF.

CDR3 region: CASRQGIQETQYF. The CDR3 nucleotides read TGTGCCAGTAGGCAGGGAATACAAGAGACCCAGTACTTC. V and J are TRBV6-5 and TRBJ2-5, with TRBD1 as a possible D gene (5 bases). Germline CDR1 reads MNHEY; CDR2 reads SVGAGI. The CDR3 has 13 residues. V lost 9 bases and J 2 bases, leaving 13 bases between the germline ends.

The chain is built from TRBV29-1 and TRBJ1-5, with 9 bases identical to TRBD1. V was pared by 5 bases and J by 2 bases, with 4 bases of the junction left unmatched. The germline V gene encodes CDR1 SQVTM and CDR2 ANQGSEA. The CDR3 covers 14 residues. The CDR3 sequence: CSVTQGAGNQPQHF. In DNA form, the CDR3 reads TGCAGCGTTACACAGGGGGCCGGCAATCAGCCCCAGCATTTT.

The chain uses TRBV7-3 and TRBJ2-1; 7 positions agree with TRBD2. From germline, CDR1 is SGHTA and CDR2 FQGTGA. Unmatched junction bases numbered 7, after V lost 2 bases and J lost 0 bases. This CDR3 has 17 residues. The CDR3 DNA is TGTGCCAGCAGCTTATACTCGAGCGGGACCTCCTACAATGAGCAGTTCTTC. Residues: CASSLYSSGTSYNEQFF.